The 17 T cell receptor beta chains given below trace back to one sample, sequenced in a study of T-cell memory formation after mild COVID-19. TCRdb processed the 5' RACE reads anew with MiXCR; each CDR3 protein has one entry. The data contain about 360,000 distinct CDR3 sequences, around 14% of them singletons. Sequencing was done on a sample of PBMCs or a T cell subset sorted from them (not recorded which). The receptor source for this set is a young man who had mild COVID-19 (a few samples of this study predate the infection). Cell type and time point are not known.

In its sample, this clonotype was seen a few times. Here the CDR3 reads CASSQGVQGNYEQYF. CDR3 in DNA: TGCGCCAGCAGCCAAGGGGTACAGGGGAACTACGAGCAGTACTTC. The chain combines TRBV4-3 with TRBJ2-7, with 7 positions matching TRBD1. Germline loops: CDR1 LGHNA, CDR2 YSLEER. V lost 1 base, J lost 3 bases, and 6 bases stayed unmatched. The CDR3 has 15 amino acids.

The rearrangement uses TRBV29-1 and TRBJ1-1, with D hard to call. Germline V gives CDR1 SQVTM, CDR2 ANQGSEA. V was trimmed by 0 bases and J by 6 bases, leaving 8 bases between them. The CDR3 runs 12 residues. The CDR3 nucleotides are TGCAGCGTTGAAGATCTGGACCCTGAAGCTTTCTTT. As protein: CSVEDLDPEAFF.

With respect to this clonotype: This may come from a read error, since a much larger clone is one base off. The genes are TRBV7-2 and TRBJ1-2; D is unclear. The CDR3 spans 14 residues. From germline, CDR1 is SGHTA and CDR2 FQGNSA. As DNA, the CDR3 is TGTGCCAGCAGCCCCGATGGATCTAACTATAGCTACACCTTC. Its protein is CASSPDGSNYSYTF.

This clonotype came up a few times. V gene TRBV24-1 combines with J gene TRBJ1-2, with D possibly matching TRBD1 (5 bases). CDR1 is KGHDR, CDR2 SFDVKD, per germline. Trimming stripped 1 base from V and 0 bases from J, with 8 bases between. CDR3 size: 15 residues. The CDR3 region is CATSDLRGPNYGYTF. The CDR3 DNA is TGTGCCACCAGTGATTTACGGGGCCCTAACTATGGCTACACCTTC.

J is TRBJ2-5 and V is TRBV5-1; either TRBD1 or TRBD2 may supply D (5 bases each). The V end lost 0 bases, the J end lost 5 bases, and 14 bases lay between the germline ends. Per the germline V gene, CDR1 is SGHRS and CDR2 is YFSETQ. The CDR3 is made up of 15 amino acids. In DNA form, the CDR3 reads TGCGCCAGCAGCTTGGGGGGGTCTACTCAGGAGACCCAGTACTTC. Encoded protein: CASSLGGSTQETQYF.

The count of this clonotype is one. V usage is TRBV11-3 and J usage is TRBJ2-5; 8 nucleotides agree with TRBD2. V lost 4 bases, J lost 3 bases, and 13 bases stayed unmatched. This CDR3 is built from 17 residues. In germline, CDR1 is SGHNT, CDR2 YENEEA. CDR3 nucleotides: TGTGCCAGCAGCTCCCGGCCTACGGGACTAGGGGAAGAGACCCAGTACTTC. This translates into CASSSRPTGLGEETQYF.

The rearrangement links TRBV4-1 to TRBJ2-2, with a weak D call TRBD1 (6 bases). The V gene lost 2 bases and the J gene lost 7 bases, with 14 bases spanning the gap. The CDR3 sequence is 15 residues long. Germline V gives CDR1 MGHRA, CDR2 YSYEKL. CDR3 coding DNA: TGCGCCAGCAGCCAACGTGGGGGCCTGGACGGGGAGCTGTTTTTT. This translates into CASSQRGGLDGELFF.

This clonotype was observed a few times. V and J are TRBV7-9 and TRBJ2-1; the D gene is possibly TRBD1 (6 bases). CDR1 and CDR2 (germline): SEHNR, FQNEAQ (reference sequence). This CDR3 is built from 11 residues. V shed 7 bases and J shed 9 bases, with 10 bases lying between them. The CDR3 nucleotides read TGTGCCAGCATAATACAGGGTGAGCAGTTCTTC. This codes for CASIIQGEQFF.

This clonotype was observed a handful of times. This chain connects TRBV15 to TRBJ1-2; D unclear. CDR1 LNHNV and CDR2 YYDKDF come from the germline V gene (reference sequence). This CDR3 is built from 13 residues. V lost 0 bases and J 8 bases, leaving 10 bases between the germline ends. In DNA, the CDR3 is TGTGCCACCAGCAGAGATGAGGGAAGGGGCTACACCTTC. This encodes CATSRDEGRGYTF. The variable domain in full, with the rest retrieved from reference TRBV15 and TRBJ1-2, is DAMVIQNPRYQVTQFGKPVTLSCSQTLNHNVMYWYQQKSSQAPKLLFHYYDKDFNNEADTPDNFQSRRPNTSFCFLDIRSPGLGDTAMYLCATSRDEGRGYTFGSGTRLTVV.

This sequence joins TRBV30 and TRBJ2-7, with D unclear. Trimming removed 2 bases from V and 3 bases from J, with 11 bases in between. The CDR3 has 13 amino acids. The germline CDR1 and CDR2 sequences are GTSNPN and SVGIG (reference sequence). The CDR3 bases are TGTGCCTGGAGTAGAACACCCCTCTACGAGCAGTACTTC. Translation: CAWSRTPLYEQYF.

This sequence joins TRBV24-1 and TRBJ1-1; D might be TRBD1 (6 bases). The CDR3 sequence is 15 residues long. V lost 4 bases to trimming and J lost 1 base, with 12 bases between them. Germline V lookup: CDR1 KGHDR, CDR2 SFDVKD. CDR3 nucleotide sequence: TGTGCCACCAGTGACTCTTTACAGGGGAACACTGAAGCTTTCTTT. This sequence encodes CATSDSLQGNTEAFF.

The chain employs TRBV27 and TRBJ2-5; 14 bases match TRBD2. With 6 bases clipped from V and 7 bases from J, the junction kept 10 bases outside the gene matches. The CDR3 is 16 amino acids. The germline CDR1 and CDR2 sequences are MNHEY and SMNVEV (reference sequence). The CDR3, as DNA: TGTGCCAGCAGGACTAGCGGGGGGGCCTATCTCGGGACCCAGTACTTC. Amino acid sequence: CASRTSGGAYLGTQYF.

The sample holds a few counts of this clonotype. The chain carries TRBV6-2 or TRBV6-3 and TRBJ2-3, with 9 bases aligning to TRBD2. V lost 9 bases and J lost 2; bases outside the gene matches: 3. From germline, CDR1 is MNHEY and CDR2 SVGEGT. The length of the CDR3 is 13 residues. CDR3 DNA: TGTGCCAGTCGGACTAGCGCCACAGATACGCAGTATTTT. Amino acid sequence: CASRTSATDTQYF.

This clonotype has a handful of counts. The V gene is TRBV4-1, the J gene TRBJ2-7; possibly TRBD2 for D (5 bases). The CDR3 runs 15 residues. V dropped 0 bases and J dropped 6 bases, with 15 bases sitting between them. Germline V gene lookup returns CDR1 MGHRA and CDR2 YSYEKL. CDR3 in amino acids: CASSQDGEFLAEQYF. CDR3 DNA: TGCGCCAGCAGCCAAGACGGGGAGTTCCTCGCCGAGCAGTACTTC.

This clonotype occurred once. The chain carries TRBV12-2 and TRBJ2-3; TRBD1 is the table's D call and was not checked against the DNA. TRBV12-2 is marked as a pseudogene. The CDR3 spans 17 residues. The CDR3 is CASRNRGSGTVTDTQYF. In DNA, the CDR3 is TGTGCAAGTCGCAACAGGGGAAGCGGAACGGTCACAGATACGCAGTATTTT.

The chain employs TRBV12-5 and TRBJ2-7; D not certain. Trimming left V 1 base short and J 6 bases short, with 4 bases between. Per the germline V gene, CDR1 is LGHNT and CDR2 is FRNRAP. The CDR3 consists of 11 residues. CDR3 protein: CASGLAGEQYF. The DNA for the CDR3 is TGTGCTAGTGGTTTGGCGGGCGAGCAGTACTTC.

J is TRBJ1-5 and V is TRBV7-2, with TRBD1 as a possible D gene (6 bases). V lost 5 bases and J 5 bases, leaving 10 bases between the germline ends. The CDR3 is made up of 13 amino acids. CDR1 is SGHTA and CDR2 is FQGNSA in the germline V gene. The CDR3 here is CASSRTEDQPQHF. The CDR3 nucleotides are TGTGCCAGCAGCCGGACAGAGGATCAGCCCCAGCATTTT.